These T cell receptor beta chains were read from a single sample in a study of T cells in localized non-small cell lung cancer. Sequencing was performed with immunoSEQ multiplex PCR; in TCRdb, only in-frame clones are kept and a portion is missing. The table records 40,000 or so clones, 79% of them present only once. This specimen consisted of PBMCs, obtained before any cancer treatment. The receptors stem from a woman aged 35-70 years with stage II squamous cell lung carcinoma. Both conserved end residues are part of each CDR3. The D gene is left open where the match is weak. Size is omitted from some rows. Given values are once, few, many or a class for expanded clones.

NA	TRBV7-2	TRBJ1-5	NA	TGTGCCAGCAGCTTAGTGGCGACAGAGGTTAGTCAGCCCCAGCATTTT	CASSLVATEVSQPQHF
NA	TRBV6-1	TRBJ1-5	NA	TGTGCCAGCAGCAGAACAGGTGGCAATCAGCCCCAGCATTTT	CASSRTGGNQPQHF
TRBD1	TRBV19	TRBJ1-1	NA	TGTGCCACTCGGACAGGGGGCCGAACTGAAGCTTTCTTT	CATRTGGRTEAFF
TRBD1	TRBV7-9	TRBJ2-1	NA	TGTGCCAGCAGCTTAGAGCAGGGGGCGCTTGACAATGAGCAGTTCTTC	CASSLEQGALDNEQFF
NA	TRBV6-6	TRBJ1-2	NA	TGTGCCAGCAGTTACTCGGGAACAAAATCTTCTTATGGCTACACCTTC	CASSYSGTKSSYGYTF
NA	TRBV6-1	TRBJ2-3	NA	TGTGCCAGCAGTGAATCTGACGGGAGAGATACGCAGTATTTT	CASSESDGRDTQYF
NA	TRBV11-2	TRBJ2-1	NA	TGTGCCAGCAGCTTCCGAAGCAATGAGCAGTTCTTC	CASSFRSNEQFF
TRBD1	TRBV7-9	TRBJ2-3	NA	TGTGCCAGCAGCGTGGGGACAGACAGCACAGATACGCAGTATTTT	CASSVGTDSTDTQYF
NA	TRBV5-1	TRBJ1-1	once	TGCGCCAGTTTCGGACAGCCGAGCACTGAAGCTTTCTTT	CASFGQPSTEAFF
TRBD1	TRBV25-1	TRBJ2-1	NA	TGTGCCAGCAGTGCGCCGGGACAGGGGAGGCGCGATGAGCAGTTCTTC	CASSAPGQGRRDEQFF
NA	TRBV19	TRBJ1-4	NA	TGTGCCAGTAGTATACGAGACGGTGAAAAACTGTTTTTT	CASSIRDGEKLFF
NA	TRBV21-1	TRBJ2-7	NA	TGTGCCAGCAAAGTGCAGAAAACCTACGAGCAGTACTTC	CASKVQKTYEQYF
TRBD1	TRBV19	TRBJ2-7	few	TGTGCCAGTAGTACTGGACAGGGCACCTACGAGCAGTACTTC	CASSTGQGTYEQYF
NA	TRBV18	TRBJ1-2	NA	TGTGCCAGCTCACCAGAGTCAACTACCAGGTTGGGCTACACCTTC	CASSPESTTRLGYTF
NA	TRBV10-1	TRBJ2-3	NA	TGCGCCAGCAGTGAAGGTAGGACCACTAGCACAGATACGCAGTATTTT	CASSEGRTTSTDTQYF
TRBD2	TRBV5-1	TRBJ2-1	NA	TGCGCCAGCAGCTTGGATCCCGGGACTAGCGGGTGGCGCAATGAGCAGTTCTTC	CASSLDPGTSGWRNEQFF
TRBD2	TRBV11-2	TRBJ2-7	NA	TGTGCCAGCAGCTTAGGATGGGGGGGGACCTACGAGCAGTACTTC	CASSLGWGGTYEQYF
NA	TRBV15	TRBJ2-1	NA	TGTGCCACCAGCGCAATGGGCCAGGGAGATAGGAATGAGCAGTTCTTC	CATSAMGQGDRNEQFF
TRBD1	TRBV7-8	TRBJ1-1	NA	TGTGCCAGCAGTTCCGGACAGGGCCCACCATATAACACTGAAGCTTTCTTT	CASSSGQGPPYNTEAFF
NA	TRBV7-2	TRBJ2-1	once	TGTGCCAGCGGCGAAGTGGTCGGAAATGAGCAGTTCTTC	CASGEVVGNEQFF
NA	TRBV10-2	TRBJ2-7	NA	TGCGCCAGCAGGGTCTCGATGAGCTCCTACGAGCAGTACTTC	CASRVSMSSYEQYF
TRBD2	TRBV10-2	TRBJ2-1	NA	TGCGCCAGCAGTGAGAGGACTAGTTCTTCGCATGAGCAGTTCTTC	CASSERTSSSHEQFF
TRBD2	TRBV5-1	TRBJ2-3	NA	TGCGCCAGCGCACGGACTAGCGGGGTCACAGATACGCAGTATTTT	CASARTSGVTDTQYF
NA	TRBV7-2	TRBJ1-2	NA	TGTGCCAGCAGCTCCCCGACTTCAGGGGTCTATGGCTACACCTTC	CASSSPTSGVYGYTF
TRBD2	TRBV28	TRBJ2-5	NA	TGTGCCAGCTCGAGGGGGACTAGCAGGGAGACCCAGTACTTC	CASSRGTSRETQYF
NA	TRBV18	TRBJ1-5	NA	TGTGCCAGCTCAAGAACAGGTTCGTCTCAGCCCCAGCATTTT	CASSRTGSSQPQHF
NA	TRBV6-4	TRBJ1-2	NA	TGTGCCAGCAGCCTGCGTGAAGGGGCGGGTGGCTACACCTTC	CASSLREGAGGYTF
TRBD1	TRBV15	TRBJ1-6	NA	TGTGCCACCAGCAGATCGGTGAGTAGGGGGCGATCCTATAATTCACCCCTCCACTTT	CATSRSVSRGRSYNSPLHF
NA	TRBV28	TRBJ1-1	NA	TGTGCCAGCTACCAGTTGGGGATGGCCACTGAAGCTTTCTTT	CASYQLGMATEAFF
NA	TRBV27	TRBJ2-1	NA	TGTGCCAGCAGTTTATCAGGGGTCGGTGAGCAGTTCTTC	CASSLSGVGEQFF
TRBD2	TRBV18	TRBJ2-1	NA	TGTGCCAGCTCACTTGGGACTAGCGGGAACGAGCAGTTCTTC	CASSLGTSGNEQFF
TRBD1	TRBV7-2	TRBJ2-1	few	TGTGCCAGCAGCTTAGAGGGGGCTTGGGATGAGCAGTTCTTC	CASSLEGAWDEQFF
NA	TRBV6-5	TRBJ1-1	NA	TGTGCCAGCAGTTCGGGTCTTAGCGGAGCTTTCTTT	CASSSGLSGAFF
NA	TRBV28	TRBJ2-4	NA	TGTGCCAGCAGTTTCGGCCCGGACGTATTAGCCAAAAACATTCAGTACTTC	CASSFGPDVLAKNIQYF
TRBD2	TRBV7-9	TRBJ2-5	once	TGTGCCAGCAGCCCCGGTAGGGGACTAATCTTGGAGACCCAGTACTTC	CASSPGRGLILETQYF
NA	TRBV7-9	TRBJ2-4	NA	TGTGCCAGCAGCGGCAAAAACATTCAGTACTTC	CASSGKNIQYF
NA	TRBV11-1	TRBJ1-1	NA	TGTGCCAGCAGGGCGGGATCCTGGGACACTGAAGCTTTCTTT	CASRAGSWDTEAFF
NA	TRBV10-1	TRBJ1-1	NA	TGCGCCAGCAGTGAGTCGAGGGAGTTGGGTGAAGCTTTCTTT	CASSESRELGEAFF
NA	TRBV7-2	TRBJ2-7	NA	TGTGCCAGCGGGGAGGGGACAGGCCCCTACGAGCAGTACTTC	CASGEGTGPYEQYF
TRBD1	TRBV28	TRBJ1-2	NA	TGTGCCAGCTATCCGGGACAGCAAAACCTTAACTATGGCTACACCTTC	CASYPGQQNLNYGYTF
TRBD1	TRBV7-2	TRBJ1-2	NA	TGTGCCAGCAGACCGGGACAGGGGATCTATGGCTACACCTTC	CASRPGQGIYGYTF
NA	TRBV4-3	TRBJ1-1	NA	TGCGCCAGCAGCCAAGATTATCGCCTGGTCAGAAGTCTTGAAGCTTTCTTT	CASSQDYRLVRSLEAFF
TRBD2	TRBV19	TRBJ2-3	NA	TGTGCCAGTAGTATGGCAGGACTAGCGGGATTAACAGATACGCAGTATTTT	CASSMAGLAGLTDTQYF
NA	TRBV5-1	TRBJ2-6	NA	TGCGCCAGCAGCTTGTGGGGATCTGGGGCCAACGTCCTGACTTTC	CASSLWGSGANVLTF
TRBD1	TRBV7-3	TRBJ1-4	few	TGTGCCAGCAGCTCTTCAGACAGGGCTGGGAATGAAAAACTGTTTTTT	CASSSSDRAGNEKLFF
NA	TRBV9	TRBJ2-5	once	TGTGCCAGCGGAAGTAGGTCGCAAGAGACCCAGTACTTC	CASGSRSQETQYF
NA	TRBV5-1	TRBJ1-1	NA	TGCGCCAGCAGCTTGGTCGGGGGCCTGAACACTGAAGCTTTCTTT	CASSLVGGLNTEAFF
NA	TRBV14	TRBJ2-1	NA	TGTGCCAGCAGCCAAGATGACGGGACTGAGCAGTTCTTC	CASSQDDGTEQFF
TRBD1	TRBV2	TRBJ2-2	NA	TGTGCCAGCAGTGATCAGGGGGCGAACACCGGGGAGCTGTTTTTT	CASSDQGANTGELFF
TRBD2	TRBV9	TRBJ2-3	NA	TGTGCCAGCAGCGCGCGGGGGGCCCGCACAGATACGCAGTATTTT	CASSARGARTDTQYF
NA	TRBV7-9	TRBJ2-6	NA	TGTGCCAGCAGCTCGGGACTCTTCTCTGGGGCCAACGTCCTGACTTTC	CASSSGLFSGANVLTF
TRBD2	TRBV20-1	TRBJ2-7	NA	TGCAGTGCCGGGACTACGGACGAGCAGTACTTC	CSAGTTDEQYF
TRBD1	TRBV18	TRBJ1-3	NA	TGTGCCAGCTCACGGGATACCAGGGGGCCATCGGGGAACACCATATATTTT	CASSRDTRGPSGNTIYF
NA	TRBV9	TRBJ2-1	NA	TGTGCCAGCAGCGTAGGGTACAGTTGGGGAAATGAGCAGTTCTTC	CASSVGYSWGNEQFF
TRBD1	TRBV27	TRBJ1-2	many	TGTGCCAGCAGCATGGGACAGAATGGCTACACCTTC	CASSMGQNGYTF
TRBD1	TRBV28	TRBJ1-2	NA	TGTGCCAGCCACCAGGGGGCCTATGGCTACACCTTC	CASHQGAYGYTF
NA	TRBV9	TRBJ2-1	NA	TGTGCCAGCAGCGCCCTTCTAGGTACTACGGTCAATGAGCAGTTCTTC	CASSALLGTTVNEQFF